This TCR beta chain was identified in a study of T cell responses to AZD1222 COVID-19 vaccine. Sequenced by immunoSEQ multiplex PCR; TCRdb stores in-frame clones only, minus some. Of about 140,000 clones in the sample, roughly 90% were seen once. V shed 7 bases and J shed 4 bases, with 10 bases lying between them. The CDR3 loop spans 12 amino acids. The V gene's germline CDR1 is MNHEY and CDR2 SMNVEV (reference sequence). Regarding this clone: Its specificity is unknown.

Study outcomes and limitations: There were mostly white British donors and more females than males, and clonal diversity was possibly underestimated.

V gene TRBV27 combines with J gene TRBJ1-1, with a tentative D call TRBD1 (5 bases). The source of this sequence is an adult who received the AZD1222 COVID-19 vaccine. The source was peripheral blood, collected 28 days after the second AZD1222 dose. The CDR3 DNA reads as TGTGCCAGCATGGGGGGGGGCACTGAAGCTTTCTTT. Its translation: CASMGGGTEAFF.